The 21 T cell receptor beta chains listed next were all sequenced from one sample in a study of early T cells in non-severe SARS-CoV-2 infection. TCRdb re-called the 5' RACE reads through MiXCR, storing one row per CDR3 protein. The sample consists of about 94,000 distinct CDR3 sequences, 13% of them appearing once. Sequenced input: whole blood. Receptor source: an adult who was a healthcare worker with PCR-confirmed SARS-CoV-2 infection or an uninfected control (not recorded which).

Ten or more counts support this clonotype. The rearrangement links TRBV28 to TRBJ2-7, with 7 bases fitting TRBD1. Per germline, CDR1 MDHEN and CDR2 SYDVKM. V lost 6 bases, J lost 0 bases, and 8 bases stayed unmatched. This CDR3 has 15 residues. The CDR3 loop is CASSRPGQSSYEQYF. Written as DNA, the CDR3 is TGTGCCAGCAGCCGCCCGGGACAGAGCTCCTACGAGCAGTACTTC.

The chain links TRBV28 to TRBJ1-1; D perhaps matches TRBD1 (5 bases). Deletions cut 3 bases from V and 5 bases from J, with 10 bases between. Germline CDR1 MDHEN, CDR2 SYDVKM. The length of the CDR3 is 13 residues. The CDR3 sequence: CASSFFQGTEAFF. CDR3 coding DNA: TGTGCCAGCAGTTTTTTCCAGGGAACTGAAGCTTTCTTT. Looking up the rest from reference TRBV28 and TRBJ1-1 gives the full variable domain: DVKVTQSSRYLVKRTGEKVFLECVQDMDHENMFWYRQDPGLGLRLIYFSYDVKMKEKGDIPEGYSVSREKKERFSLILESASTNQTSMYLCASSFFQGTEAFFGQGTRLTVV.

This clonotype appeared a few times. The chain uses TRBV28 and TRBJ1-5; D unresolved. V was pared by 9 bases and J by 6 bases, with 9 bases between. The V gene's germline CDR1 is MDHEN and CDR2 SYDVKM. The CDR3 runs 11 residues. CDR3 bases: TGTGCCAGTCAAGGCCCTCAGCCCCAGCATTTT. Protein: CASQGPQPQHF.

The J gene is TRBJ1-6, the V gene TRBV7-6; 9 positions match TRBD1. The CDR3 runs to 17 residues. Looked up from germline, CDR1 is SGHVS and CDR2 is FNYEAQ. J was trimmed by 9 bases and V by 2 bases; bases with no gene match: 11. The CDR3: CASSLSLLRDRASPLHF. CDR3 bases: TGTGCCAGCAGCTTATCCCTCCTCCGGGACAGGGCTTCACCCCTCCACTTT.

This clonotype showed up many times. The chain uses TRBV25-1 and TRBJ1-1; D not certain. Per germline, CDR1 MGHDK and CDR2 SYGVNS. The V end lost 2 bases, the J end lost 8 bases, and 9 bases lay between the germline ends. There are 12 residues in the CDR3. CDR3 residues: CASSEVGREAFF. The CDR3 DNA follows: TGTGCCAGCAGTGAAGTAGGACGGGAAGCTTTCTTT.

This clonotype was counted between two and nine times. V usage is TRBV18 and J usage is TRBJ2-3, with no clear D. Per the germline V gene, CDR1 is KGHSH and CDR2 is LQKENI. This CDR3 is 14 amino acids long. V gave up 2 bases and J gave up 2 bases, with 8 bases separating them. The CDR3 nucleotides are TGTGCCAGCTCACCAAGGCGGAACACAGATACGCAGTATTTT. Translating gives CASSPRRNTDTQYF.

V and J are TRBV28 and TRBJ2-7, with D perhaps matching TRBD1 (5 bases). Germline V gene lookup returns CDR1 MDHEN and CDR2 SYDVKM. Trimming took 5 bases from V and 3 from J, leaving 20 bases between them. This CDR3 comprises 16 residues. CDR3 DNA sequence: TGTGCCAGCAGTCTCCAGACCAAGGGGTTTAACTACGAGCAGTACTTC. This gives the protein CASSLQTKGFNYEQYF.

This clonotype was seen a few times. The J gene is TRBJ2-4, the V gene TRBV21-1; the table's D call TRBD2 went unverified against the DNA. TRBV21-1 corresponds to a pseudogene. The CDR3 loop spans 17 amino acids. CDR3 region: CASSKGKGGPAKNIQYF. CDR3 nucleotide sequence: TGTGCCAGCAGCAAAGGCAAGGGAGGGCCTGCCAAAAACATTCAGTACTTC.

The chain carries TRBV5-1 and TRBJ2-7, with D uncertain. With 4 bases removed from V and 3 bases from J, the gap between germline ends came to 14 bases. Per germline, CDR1 SGHRS and CDR2 YFSETQ. This CDR3 contains 14 residues. The CDR3 sequence: CASSPRVDLYEQYF. The CDR3 DNA reads TGCGCCAGCAGCCCCCGAGTGGACCTCTACGAGCAGTACTTC.

The sample holds many counts of this clonotype. The V and J genes are TRBV11-2 and TRBJ2-7; D is perhaps TRBD2 (5 bases). Germline V lookup: CDR1 SGHAT, CDR2 FQNNGV. V shed 5 bases and J shed 4 bases, with 18 bases lying between them. The CDR3 has 15 residues. The DNA of the CDR3 is TGTGCCAGCAGCCGTGAGCTCACGGGCGGGTACGAGCAGTACTTC. Protein product: CASSRELTGGYEQYF.

On this clonotype: This may be a read error, as it is one base from a much larger clone. This sequence joins TRBV5-1 and TRBJ2-1; D possibly uses TRBD1 or TRBD2 (5 bases each). The CDR3 has 15 amino acids. CDR1 and CDR2 from the germline V gene are SGHRS and YFSETQ. The CDR3 DNA reads as TGCGCCAGCAGCTTGGTTGGGGGAGTTTACAATGAGGAGTTCTTC. It translates to CASSLVGGVYNEEFF.

This chain links TRBV6-2 or TRBV6-3 with TRBJ1-5; maybe TRBD1 (5 bases). Trimming pared 7 bases from V and 7 bases from J, leaving 17 bases between. The CDR3 sequence is 14 residues long. Germline-derived CDR1 and CDR2 are MNHEY and SVGEGT. CDR3 sequence: CASTPGPGWQPQHF. CDR3 DNA sequence: TGTGCCAGCACCCCCGGGCCAGGGTGGCAGCCCCAGCATTTT.

This chain uses TRBV4-1 with TRBJ1-2; TRBD1 matches at 8 bases. Germline assignment: CDR1 MGHRA and CDR2 YSYEKL. This CDR3 contains 15 residues. J was trimmed by 4 bases and V by 7 bases; bases with no gene match: 11. The CDR3 DNA is TGCGCCAGCACGCCGCAGACAGGGGAGGGCTATGGCTACACCTTC. As protein: CASTPQTGEGYGYTF.

Regarding this clonotype: Its ends do not fully match the called genes, so a read error is possible. CDR3 coding DNA: TGTGCCAGCTCCTACCGGGACAGGGGCAGGAATGAGCAGTCCTTC. As protein: CASSYRDRGRNEQSF. This sequence joins TRBV18 and TRBJ2-1, with TRBD1 matching 10 bases. CDR1 KGHSH and CDR2 LQKENI come from the germline V gene. The CDR3 runs to 15 residues.

This clonotype was recorded many times. The chain employs TRBV7-6 and TRBJ2-2, with D hard to call. The length of the CDR3 is 14 residues. V lost 2 bases and J 2 bases, leaving 6 bases between the germline ends. Looked up from germline, CDR1 is SGHVS and CDR2 is FNYEAQ. In DNA, the CDR3 is TGTGCCAGCAGCTTATCCGGAAACACCGGGGAGCTGTTTTTT. As protein: CASSLSGNTGELFF.

This clonotype appeared many times. The genes are TRBV18 and TRBJ1-5; 8 bases fit TRBD1. Germline CDR1 reads KGHSH; CDR2 reads LQKENI. Trimming removed 2 bases from V and 7 bases from J; junction bases left unmatched: 10. This CDR3 contains 16 residues. The CDR3 DNA reads as TGTGCCAGCTCACCAATCGGGCAGGGGGCTGGCCAGCCCCAGCATTTT. It translates to CASSPIGQGAGQPQHF.

The V call is TRBV7-9, the J call TRBJ1-1; D is unresolved. Germline-derived CDR1 and CDR2 are SEHNR and FQNEAQ (reference sequence). This CDR3 contains 9 residues. V dropped 5 bases and J dropped 11 bases, with 6 bases sitting between them. The CDR3 coding sequence is TGTGCCAGCAGCCCCCTGGCTTTCTTT. This sequence encodes CASSPLAFF.

This clonotype was observed a handful of times. The CDR3 loop is CSARASWSGNNSPLHF. Here the CDR3 DNA reads TGCAGTGCTAGAGCATCGTGGTCAGGAAATAATTCACCCCTCCACTTT. This chain joins TRBV20-1 and TRBJ1-6; D gene unclear. The CDR3 loop spans 16 amino acids. Trimming took 1 base from V and 5 from J, leaving 15 bases between them. The V gene's germline CDR1 is DFQATT and CDR2 SNEGSKA (reference sequence).

This sequence joins TRBV29-1 and TRBJ2-2; 9 bases are a match to TRBD1. This CDR3 is built from 13 residues. J lost 4 bases, V lost 5 bases, and 2 bases had no gene match. Germline V gene data show CDR1 as SQVTM and CDR2 as ANQGSEA. The CDR3, as DNA: TGCAGCGTTAGACAGGGGGTCACCGGGGAGCTGTTTTTT. Amino acids: CSVRQGVTGELFF.

This clonotype appeared a few times. This chain joins TRBV6-2 or TRBV6-3 and TRBJ2-1; D possibly corresponds to TRBD2 (7 bases). CDR3 size: 15 residues. In germline, CDR1 is MNHEY, CDR2 SVGEGT. V lost 6 bases, J lost 12 bases, and 24 bases lay in between. The CDR3 nucleotides read TGTGCCAGCAGAAAAGTAGGGGGGGTCTCTGCTGGGCAGTTCTTC. Its protein is CASRKVGGVSAGQFF.

V is TRBV13 and J is TRBJ1-2; D gene unclear. V lost 4 bases and J 2 bases, leaving 8 bases between the germline ends. The germline gives CDR1 PRHDT, CDR2 FYEKMQ (reference sequence). This CDR3 is 13 amino acids long. In DNA form, the CDR3 reads TGTGCCAGCAGCTCCTCAAGCAACTATGGCTACACCTTC. It translates to CASSSSSNYGYTF.